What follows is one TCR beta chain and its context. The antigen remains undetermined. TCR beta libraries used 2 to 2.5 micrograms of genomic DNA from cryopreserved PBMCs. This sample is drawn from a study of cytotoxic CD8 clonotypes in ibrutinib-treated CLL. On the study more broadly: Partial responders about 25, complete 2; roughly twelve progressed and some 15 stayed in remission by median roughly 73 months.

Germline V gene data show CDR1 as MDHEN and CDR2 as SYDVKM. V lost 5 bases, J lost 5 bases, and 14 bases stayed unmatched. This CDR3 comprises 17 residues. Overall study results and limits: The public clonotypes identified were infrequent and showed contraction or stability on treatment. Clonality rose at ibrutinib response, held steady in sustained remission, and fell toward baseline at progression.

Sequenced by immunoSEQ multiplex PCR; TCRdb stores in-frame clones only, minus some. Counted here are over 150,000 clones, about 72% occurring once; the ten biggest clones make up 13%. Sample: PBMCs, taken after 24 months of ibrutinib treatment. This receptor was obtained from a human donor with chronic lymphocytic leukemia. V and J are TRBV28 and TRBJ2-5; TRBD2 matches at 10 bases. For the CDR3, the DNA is TGTGCCAGCAGTCTAGACGGGCCAGCGGGAGGGAGGGAGACCCAGTACTTC. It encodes CASSLDGPAGGRETQYF. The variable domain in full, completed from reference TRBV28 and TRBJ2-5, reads DVKVTQSSRYLVKRTGEKVFLECVQDMDHENMFWYRQDPGLGLRLIYFSYDVKMKEKGDIPEGYSVSREKKERFSLILESASTNQTSMYLCASSLDGPAGGRETQYFGPGTRLLVL.